Listed here are 24 T cell receptor beta chains from one sample, sequenced in a study of blood T cell repertoires in COVID-19. TCRdb's table, derived via immunoSEQ multiplex PCR, lists solely in-frame clones and lacks some. Seen here are about 94,000 clones, 80% observed once, and the top ten hold around a fifth. Material for sequencing was peripheral blood. The receptors originated from a human donor in a cohort sampled during active COVID-19.

This clone has just a few counts. As DNA, the CDR3 is TGCGCCAGCAGCTCTGGACTAGCGGGACCCTACGAGCAGTACTTC. Amino acid sequence: CASSSGLAGPYEQYF. This chain links TRBV5-1 with TRBJ2-7, with 12 positions matching TRBD2. J gave up 2 bases and V 3 bases, and 3 bases lay outside the gene matches. Germline CDR1 is SGHRS and CDR2 is YFSETQ. The CDR3 totals 15 residues.

V and J are TRBV3-1 (or the pseudogene TRBV3-2) and TRBJ2-2; TRBD1 aligns across 8 bases. This CDR3 is built from 15 residues. V shed 2 bases and J 4 bases; nucleotides not matched to a gene: 3. Germline V gives CDR1 LGHDT, CDR2 YNNKEL (reference sequence). CDR3 bases: TGTGCCAGCAGCCAAAGGGACAGGAGCACCGGGGAGCTGTTTTTT. Translated: CASSQRDRSTGELFF.

The sample holds a few counts of this clone. The chain couples TRBV10-1 to TRBJ2-7; D might be TRBD1 (5 bases). The germline CDR1 and CDR2 sequences are WNHNN and SYGVQD (reference sequence). The V and J ends lost 3 bases and 8 bases respectively, with 11 bases between them. The CDR3 sequence is 12 residues long. The chain's CDR3 is CASSEGVSQQYF. In nucleotides, the CDR3 is TGCGCCAGCAGTGAAGGGGTCAGCCAGCAGTACTTC.

This chain joins TRBV11-3 and TRBJ1-1, with D possibly TRBD1 on 6 matching bases. Germline V gene lookup returns CDR1 SGHNT and CDR2 YENEEA. V lost 4 bases, J lost 5 bases, and 14 bases lay in between. The CDR3 is 14 residues long. CDR3 in DNA: TGTGCCAGCAGCTCAGGGCAGGGGATTACTGAAGCTTTCTTT. It codes for CASSSGQGITEAFF.

This clone was detected only a few times. The J gene is TRBJ2-1, the V gene TRBV30; 8 nucleotides align to TRBD1. This CDR3 has 14 residues. V lost 5 bases and J lost 7; bases outside the gene matches: 10. Per germline, CDR1 GTSNPN and CDR2 SVGIG (reference sequence). The CDR3 nucleotides read TGTGCCTGGGCAGGGGGCGCCCCTTATAATGAGCAGTTCTTC. Its translation is CAWAGGAPYNEQFF.

The chain links TRBV5-1 to TRBJ2-7; weak D call: TRBD2 (7 bases). The germline CDR1 and CDR2 sequences are SGHRS and YFSETQ. CDR3 length equals 16 residues. The germline V and J ends were trimmed by 0 bases and 7 bases, with 20 bases remaining between them. CDR3 nucleotide sequence: TGCGCCAGCAGCTTGGAACGGGGGGCCATAACCTGGGAGCAGTACTTC. This encodes CASSLERGAITWEQYF.

This clone was seen just once. The chain links TRBV6-5 to TRBJ1-2, with a tentative D call TRBD1 (6 bases). Trimming shortened V by 4 bases and J by 0 bases, and 6 bases separated the two germline ends. Germline CDR1 reads MNHEY; CDR2 reads SVGAGI. The CDR3 is made up of 13 amino acids. The CDR3 protein is CASSSGANYGYTF. DNA of the CDR3: TGTGCCAGCAGTTCAGGGGCTAACTATGGCTACACCTTC.

The rearrangement links TRBV29-1 to TRBJ1-2; D is uncertain. The CDR3 sequence is 14 residues long. CDR1 is SQVTM, CDR2 ANQGSEA, per germline. With 4 bases removed from V and 5 bases from J, the gap between germline ends came to 17 bases. The CDR3 here is CSVGEGAAGYGYTF. CDR3 DNA: TGCAGCGTTGGTGAAGGAGCTGCCGGGTATGGCTACACCTTC.

The chain is built from TRBV18 and TRBJ1-5, with D perhaps matching TRBD1 (6 bases). This CDR3 has 15 residues. Germline values: CDR1 KGHSH, CDR2 LQKENI. V was cut by 1 base and J by 7 bases, with 14 bases left in between. The CDR3: CASSPQSQGQQPQHF. CDR3 bases: TGTGCCAGCTCACCACAGTCACAGGGCCAACAGCCCCAGCATTTT.

This chain joins TRBV28 and TRBJ1-2, with D perhaps TRBD1 (5 bases). Between the trimmed V and J ends, which lost 2 bases and 8 bases, there was a span of 15 bases. There are 14 residues in the CDR3. Germline lookup yields CDR1 MDHEN and CDR2 SYDVKM. This CDR3 is CASSLGVRVSGYTF. In nucleotides, the CDR3 is TGTGCCAGCAGTTTAGGGGTCAGGGTAAGCGGCTACACCTTC.

The V gene is TRBV18, the J gene TRBJ1-1; weak D call: TRBD1 (6 bases). V dropped 4 bases and J dropped 7 bases, with 16 bases sitting between them. This CDR3 spans 14 amino acids. Germline V gene data show CDR1 as KGHSH and CDR2 as LQKENI. CDR3 sequence (DNA): TGTGCCAGCTCACTTCAGGGGTTGCGTGATGAAGCTTTCTTT. This codes for CASSLQGLRDEAFF.

The chain is built from TRBV24-1 and TRBJ2-3; 8 nucleotides align to TRBD1. V trimming: 4 bases; J trimming: 2 bases; junction bases outside the gene matches: 4. Germline assignment: CDR1 KGHDR and CDR2 SFDVKD. This CDR3 is 15 amino acids long. CDR3 nucleotide sequence: TGTGCCACCAGTGACAGGGACAGGAACACAGATACGCAGTATTTT. It is translated as CATSDRDRNTDTQYF.

This chain links TRBV9 with TRBJ2-1, with D tentatively TRBD1 (6 bases). Trimming left V 4 bases short and J 9 bases short, with 20 bases between. CDR1 SGDLS and CDR2 YYNGEE come from the germline V gene. The CDR3 is 15 amino acids. For the CDR3, the DNA is TGTGCCAGCAGCCCGAACACAGGGTCGAGGGGTGAGCAGTTCTTC. Encoded protein: CASSPNTGSRGEQFF.

The rearrangement joins TRBV29-1 to TRBJ2-7; 12 bases fit TRBD1. Germline values: CDR1 SQVTM, CDR2 ANQGSEA. The CDR3 sequence is 15 residues long. V dropped 3 bases and J dropped 7; count of bases not matched to a gene: 10. CDR3 in DNA: TGCAGCGTTGATTCCTCGGGACAGGGGGCGGAGGAGCAGTACTTC. It encodes CSVDSSGQGAEEQYF.

The sample holds a few counts of this clone. The V call is TRBV12-3 or TRBV12-4, the J call TRBJ1-1; D remains ambiguous. CDR3 size: 13 residues. The germline V and J ends were trimmed by 5 bases and 4 bases, with 11 bases remaining between them. Here the CDR3 reads CASSPTSGTEAFF. The CDR3, as DNA: TGTGCCAGCAGTCCCACCTCAGGCACTGAAGCTTTCTTT.

The chain has TRBV24-1 and TRBJ2-1, with TRBD1 identical over 7 bases. The CDR3 covers 13 residues. J gave up 8 bases and V 3 bases, and 3 bases lay outside the gene matches. Germline-derived CDR1 and CDR2 are KGHDR and SFDVKD. The CDR3 loop reads CATSDDRVDEQFF. CDR3 sequence (DNA): TGTGCCACCAGTGATGACAGGGTCGATGAGCAGTTCTTC.

This clone has only one observation. CDR3 coding DNA: TGTGCCTTGGGGGCCGGGACAGGAAACCTGGTGGGGGGCTACACCTTC. Translating it yields CALGAGTGNLVGGYTF. The rearrangement links TRBV30 to TRBJ1-2; 8 bases agree with TRBD1. Germline-derived CDR1 and CDR2 are GTSNPN and SVGIG (reference sequence). After removal of 7 bases from V and 8 bases from J, the junction contained 21 bases not matched to a gene. The CDR3 is 16 residues long.

V usage is TRBV5-6 and J usage is TRBJ2-7, with 13 bases lining up with TRBD2. CDR3 length: 17 amino acids. Per the germline V gene, CDR1 is SGHDT and CDR2 is YYEEEE. V shed 1 base and J 7 bases; nucleotides not matched to a gene: 11. In nucleotides, the CDR3 is TGTGCCAGCAGCTTGTCGACTAGCGGGAGGTCCCTCCTAGAGCAGTACTTC. It is translated as CASSLSTSGRSLLEQYF. The full variable domain, completed using reference TRBV5-6 and TRBJ2-7, is DAGVTQSPTHLIKTRGQQVTLRCSPKSGHDTVSWYQQALGQGPQFIFQYYEEEERQRGNFPDRFSGHQFPNYSSELNVNALLLGDSALYLCASSLSTSGRSLLEQYFGPGTRLTVT.

The V call is TRBV4-1, the J call TRBJ1-4; no clear D gene. V was pared by 4 bases and J by 0 bases, with 9 bases between. This CDR3 has 15 amino acids. Germline CDR1 reads MGHRA; CDR2 reads YSYEKL. Written as DNA, the CDR3 is TGCGCCAGCAGCCGCCAACACGCAACTAATGAAAAACTGTTTTTT. Its protein is CASSRQHATNEKLFF.

V is TRBV27 and J is TRBJ2-4; 9 bases are a match to TRBD2. The germline CDR1 and CDR2 sequences are MNHEY and SMNVEV (reference sequence). Trimming cost V 5 bases and J 3 bases; bases outside gene matches: 8. This CDR3 has 16 amino acids. The CDR3 region is CASSLRAGGVKNIQYF. The CDR3, as DNA: TGTGCCAGCAGTCTGAGAGCGGGAGGTGTCAAAAACATTCAGTACTTC.

V usage is TRBV5-1 and J usage is TRBJ2-7; weak D call: TRBD1 (6 bases). The CDR3 totals 15 residues. V was clipped by 0 bases and J by 0 bases, with 10 bases between them. Germline V gene data show CDR1 as SGHRS and CDR2 as YFSETQ. The CDR3 nucleotides read TGCGCCAGCAGCTTGGGAGGCAGGGGCTCCTACGAGCAGTACTTC. Protein sequence: CASSLGGRGSYEQYF.

This clone came up a few times. The chain joins TRBV4-2 to TRBJ2-6; 7 bases map to TRBD1. The CDR3 consists of 16 residues. The germline V gene encodes CDR1 LGHNA and CDR2 YNFKEQ. The trim removed 3 bases at V and 0 bases at J, leaving 2 bases unmatched. The CDR3 sequence: CASSQGDSSGANVLTF. The DNA of the CDR3 is TGTGCCAGCAGCCAGGGGGACAGCTCTGGGGCCAACGTCCTGACTTTC.

V is TRBV18 and J is TRBJ1-5; possible D gene TRBD1, 6 bases. The length of the CDR3 is 15 residues. Per the germline V gene, CDR1 is KGHSH and CDR2 is LQKENI. Trimming took off 3 bases at V and 0 bases at J, with 9 bases between the two ends. CDR3 sequence reads: CASSPDSYSNQPQHF. CDR3 nucleotides: TGTGCCAGCTCACCGGACAGCTATAGCAATCAGCCCCAGCATTTT. The variable domain in full, completed from reference TRBV18 and TRBJ1-5, reads NAGVMQNPRHLVRRRGQEARLRCSPMKGHSHVYWYRQLPEEGLKFMVYLQKENIIDESGMPKERFSAEFPKEGPSILRIQQVVRGDSAAYFCASSPDSYSNQPQHFGDGTRLSIL.

The genes are TRBV20-1 and TRBJ2-7, with D possibly matching TRBD2 (5 bases). The CDR3 is made up of 15 amino acids. V was shortened by 3 bases and J by 5 bases, with 20 bases between the two germline ends. The germline V gene has CDR1 DFQATT and CDR2 SNEGSKA (reference sequence). The CDR3 protein is CSASPLVRMRDEQYF. CDR3 coding DNA: TGCAGTGCTAGTCCCCTCGTTCGGATGAGGGACGAGCAGTACTTC.